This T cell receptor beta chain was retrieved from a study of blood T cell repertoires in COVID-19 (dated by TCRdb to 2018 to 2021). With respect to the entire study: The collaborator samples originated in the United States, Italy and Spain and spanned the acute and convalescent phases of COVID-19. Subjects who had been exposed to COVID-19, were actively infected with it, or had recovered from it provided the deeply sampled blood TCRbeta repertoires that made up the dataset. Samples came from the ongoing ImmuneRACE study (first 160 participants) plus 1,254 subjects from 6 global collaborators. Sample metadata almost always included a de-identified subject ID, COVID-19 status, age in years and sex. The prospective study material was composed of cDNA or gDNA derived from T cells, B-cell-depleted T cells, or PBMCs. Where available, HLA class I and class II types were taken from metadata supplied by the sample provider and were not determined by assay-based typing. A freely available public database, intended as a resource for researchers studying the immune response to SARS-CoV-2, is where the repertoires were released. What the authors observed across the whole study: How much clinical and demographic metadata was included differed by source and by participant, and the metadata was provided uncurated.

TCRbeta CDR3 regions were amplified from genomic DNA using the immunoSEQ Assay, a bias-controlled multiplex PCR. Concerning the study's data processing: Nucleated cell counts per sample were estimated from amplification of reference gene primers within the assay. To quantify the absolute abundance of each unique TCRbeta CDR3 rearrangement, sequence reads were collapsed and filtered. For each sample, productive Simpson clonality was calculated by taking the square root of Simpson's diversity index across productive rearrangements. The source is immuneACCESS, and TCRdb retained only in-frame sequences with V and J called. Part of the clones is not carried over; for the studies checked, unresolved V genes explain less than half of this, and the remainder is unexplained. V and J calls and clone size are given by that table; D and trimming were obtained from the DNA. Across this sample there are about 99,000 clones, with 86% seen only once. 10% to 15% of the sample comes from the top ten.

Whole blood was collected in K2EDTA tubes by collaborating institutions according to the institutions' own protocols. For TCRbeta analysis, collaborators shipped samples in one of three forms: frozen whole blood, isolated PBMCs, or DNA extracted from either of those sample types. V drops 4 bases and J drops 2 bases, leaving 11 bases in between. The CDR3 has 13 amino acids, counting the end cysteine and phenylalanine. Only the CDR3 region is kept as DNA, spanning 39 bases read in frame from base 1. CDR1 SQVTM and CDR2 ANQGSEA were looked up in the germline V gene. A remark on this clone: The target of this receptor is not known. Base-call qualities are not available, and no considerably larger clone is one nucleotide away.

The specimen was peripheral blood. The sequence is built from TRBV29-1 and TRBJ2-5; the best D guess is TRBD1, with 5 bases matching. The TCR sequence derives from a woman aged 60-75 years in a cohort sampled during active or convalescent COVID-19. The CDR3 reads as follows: CSVGTGSQETQYF. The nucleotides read TGCAGCGTTGGTACAGGCTCACAAGAGACCCAGTACTTC.